A selection of T cell receptor beta chains follows, all from one sample in a study of T cells expressing NK-cell markers. TCRdb re-called the 5' RACE reads and shows each CDR3 protein once, DNA omitted. The sample has about 410,000 distinct CDR3 sequences. The material sequenced was blood T cells: a sorted CD56 or NKG2C T cell subset, CD4+ or CD8+ T cells, or bulk PBMC T cells (not recorded which). These receptors came from a woman in her fifties or sixties in good health. CDR3s include the opening cysteine and the closing phenylalanine or tryptophan.

>TRBV6-5|TRBJ1-2
CASSYLGGNYGYTF
>TRBV28|TRBJ1-6
CASSPGQSFSPLHF
>TRBV27|TRBJ2-5
CASSPLAGEETQYF
>TRBV29-1|TRBJ2-7
CSVSLQIQIGEQYF
>TRBV7-2|TRBJ1-1
CASSLGFRGMNTEAFF
>TRBV7-9|TRBJ2-3
CASSLLAGALTSTDTQYF
>TRBV6-5|TRBJ2-7
CASSASSGRPVYEQYF
>TRBV6-4|TRBJ2-2
CASRTSGSTGELFF
>TRBV18|TRBJ1-1
CASSRSRRTGEHTEAFF
>TRBV2|TRBJ2-3
CASRGLAGEDTQYF
>TRBV12-3/TRBV12-4|TRBJ2-1
CASSQGVLAANEQFF
>TRBV10-3|TRBJ2-6
CAISRSSGEISGANVLTF
>TRBV6-2/TRBV6-3|TRBJ2-3
CASSLAGGPRDTQYF
>TRBV7-9|TRBJ2-7
CASSLGRGGHEQYF
>TRBV6-1|TRBJ1-4
CASSATWEKLFF
>TRBV7-6|TRBJ1-5
CASSLGGGAGNQPQHF
>TRBV10-3|TRBJ1-2
CAISESGGYGYTF
>TRBV7-2|TRBJ1-2
CASSLDFNYGYTF
>TRBV16|TRBJ1-5
CASSQSDSSNQPQHF
>TRBV5-1|TRBJ1-1
CASSVTGYETEAFF
>TRBV20-1|TRBJ2-3
CSALRGGPETSTDTQYF
>TRBV5-6|TRBJ2-1
CASSLASGQPQFF
>TRBV11-3|TRBJ2-3
CASSLGLLAADTQYF
>TRBV20-1|TRBJ2-1
CSAPPTRGSSEQFF
>TRBV24-1|TRBJ1-1
CATSDTGFPEAFF
>TRBV3-1|TRBJ2-7
CASSQVLGQGGEQYF
>TRBV6-6|TRBJ1-1
CASSYPRTGLNTEAFF
>TRBV20-1|TRBJ2-5
CSARDYDRPLQETQYF
>TRBV12-5|TRBJ2-3
CASGPREMPDTQYF
>TRBV7-9|TRBJ2-5
CASSLVGIEETQYF
>TRBV27|TRBJ1-2
CASSLNGSPYGYTF
>TRBV7-2|TRBJ2-5
CASSSVRGETQYF
>TRBV20-1|TRBJ2-7
CSLRTIGYEQYF
>TRBV12-3/TRBV12-4|TRBJ2-5
CASSLVSGGLETQYF
>TRBV20-1|TRBJ2-7
CSAALAGDLYEQYF
>TRBV5-6|TRBJ2-6
CASSSDSPLTSGANVLTF
>TRBV20-1|TRBJ1-1
CSANEGAGRKTEAFF
>TRBV11-3|TRBJ2-7
CASSPPTGGLGEQYF
>TRBV24-1|TRBJ2-5
CATGRQGAGRETQYF
>TRBV4-1|TRBJ2-2
CASSQDDLGFTGELFF
>TRBV6-5|TRBJ1-2
CASSYGSIFYGYTF